Sequencing of this TCR beta chain was carried out in a study of preoperative IRX-2 immunotherapy in early breast cancer. Described treatment: preoperative locoregional IRX-2 cytokine immunotherapy. This phase Ib study tested locoregional IRX-2 cytokine immunotherapy given before surgery. Profiled with immunoSEQ multiplex PCR; TCRdb holds only in-frame clones, not every one. Among approximately 11,000 clones, roughly 76% were seen once, and the ten largest hold 4.5% to 7%. For this clone: One end of the junction varies from germline; a read error may be responsible.

CDR1 and CDR2 from the germline V gene are SGDLS and YYNGEE. The CDR3 is 16 amino acids. This rearrangement joins TRBV9 to TRBJ2-3, with D perhaps TRBD1 or TRBD2 (5 bases each). This sequence was found in a human donor with breast cancer. The source was lymph node tissue, collected before IRX-2 immunotherapy. CDR3 bases: TGTGTCAGCAGCGTCCGTTCTGGGGGACCAGAGGATACGCAGTATTTT. It codes for CVSSVRSGGPEDTQYF.